This TCR beta chain came from a study of neoadjuvant anti-PD-1 for oral cavity cancer. Study-wide context: Patients without progression received a fourth nivolumab dose around day 43, then surgical resection on days 50-56. Study observations and caveats: Non-responders to neoadjuvant nivolumab had significantly more clonal PBMC T cells than responders.

Regarding this clone: Its antigen remains unidentified.

These newly diagnosed stage II-IVA oral cavity squamous cell carcinoma patients had no prior systemic or radiation treatment. Clones were sequenced by immunoSEQ multiplex PCR, and TCRdb holds only the in-frame ones, with some missing. The repertoire holds 14,000 or so clones, with 65% as singletons. Trimming cost V 4 bases and J 6 bases, with 13 bases left between them. The CDR3 consists of 12 residues. Germline CDR1 and CDR2: SQVTM and ANQGSEA. This TCR was recovered from a person aged 35-80 years with oral cavity squamous cell carcinoma. Sequencing was performed on PBMCs, taken before nivolumab (anti-PD-1) treatment. V and J are TRBV29-1 and TRBJ2-7; tentative D call: TRBD2 (5 bases). CDR3 nucleotide sequence: TGCAGCGTTGTTTTAGGGAGCCGCGAGCAGTACTTC. Protein sequence: CSVVLGSREQYF.